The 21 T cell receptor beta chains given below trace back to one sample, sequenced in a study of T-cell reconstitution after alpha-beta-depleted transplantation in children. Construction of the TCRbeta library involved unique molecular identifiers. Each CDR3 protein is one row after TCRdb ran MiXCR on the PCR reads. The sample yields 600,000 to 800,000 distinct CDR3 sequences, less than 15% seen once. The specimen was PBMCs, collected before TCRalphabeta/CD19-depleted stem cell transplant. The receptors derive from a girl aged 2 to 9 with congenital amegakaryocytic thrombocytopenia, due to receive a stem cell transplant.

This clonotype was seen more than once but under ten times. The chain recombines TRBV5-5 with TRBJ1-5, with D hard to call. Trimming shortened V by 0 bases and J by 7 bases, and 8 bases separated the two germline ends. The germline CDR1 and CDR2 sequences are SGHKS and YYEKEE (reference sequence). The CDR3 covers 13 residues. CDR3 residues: CASSLVLEQPQHF. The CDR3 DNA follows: TGTGCCAGCAGCTTGGTACTGGAGCAGCCCCAGCATTTT.

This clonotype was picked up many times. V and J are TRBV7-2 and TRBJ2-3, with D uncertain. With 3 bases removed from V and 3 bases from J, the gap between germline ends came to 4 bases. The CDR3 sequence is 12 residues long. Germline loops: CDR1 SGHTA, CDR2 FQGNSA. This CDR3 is CASSFLTDTQYF. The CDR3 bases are TGTGCCAGCAGCTTTCTGACAGATACGCAGTATTTT.

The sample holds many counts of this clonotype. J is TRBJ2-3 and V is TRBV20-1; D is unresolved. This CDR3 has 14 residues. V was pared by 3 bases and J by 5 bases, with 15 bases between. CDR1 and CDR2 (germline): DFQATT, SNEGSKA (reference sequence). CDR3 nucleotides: TGCAGTGCTAGTGACTTCGTCAGGAAAGATACGCAGTATTTT. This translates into CSASDFVRKDTQYF.

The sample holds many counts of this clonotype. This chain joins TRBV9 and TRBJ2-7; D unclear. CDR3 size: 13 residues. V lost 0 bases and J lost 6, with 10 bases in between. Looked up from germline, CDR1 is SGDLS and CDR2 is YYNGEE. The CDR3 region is CASSVELDREQYF. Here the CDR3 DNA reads TGTGCCAGCAGCGTAGAGCTGGACCGCGAGCAGTACTTC.

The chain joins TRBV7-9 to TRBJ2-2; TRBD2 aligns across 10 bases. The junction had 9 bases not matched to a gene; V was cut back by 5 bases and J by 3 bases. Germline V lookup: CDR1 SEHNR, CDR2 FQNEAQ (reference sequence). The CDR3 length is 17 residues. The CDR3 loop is CASSVTGTSVDTGELFF. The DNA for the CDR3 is TGTGCCAGCAGCGTCACCGGGACTAGCGTTGACACCGGGGAGCTGTTTTTT.

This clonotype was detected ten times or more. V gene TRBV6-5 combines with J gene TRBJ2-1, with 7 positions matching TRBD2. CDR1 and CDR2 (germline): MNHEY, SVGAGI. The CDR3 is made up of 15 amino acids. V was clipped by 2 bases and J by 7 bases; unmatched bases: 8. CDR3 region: CASSYTREPGNEQFF. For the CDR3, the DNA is TGTGCCAGCAGTTACACGCGGGAGCCGGGTAATGAGCAGTTCTTC.

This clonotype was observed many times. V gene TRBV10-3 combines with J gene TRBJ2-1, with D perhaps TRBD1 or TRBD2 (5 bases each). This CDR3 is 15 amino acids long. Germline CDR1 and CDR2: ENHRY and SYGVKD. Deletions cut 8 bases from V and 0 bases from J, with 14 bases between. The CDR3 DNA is TGTGCCATCTCCGGGACCCAGAGCTCCTACAATGAGCAGTTCTTC. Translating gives CAISGTQSSYNEQFF.

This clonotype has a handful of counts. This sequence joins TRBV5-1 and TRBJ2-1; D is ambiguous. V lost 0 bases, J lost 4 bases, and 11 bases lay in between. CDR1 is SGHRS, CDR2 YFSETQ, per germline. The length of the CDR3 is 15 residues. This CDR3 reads CASSLEYLRYNEQFF. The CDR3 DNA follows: TGCGCCAGCAGCTTGGAGTATCTGAGGTACAATGAGCAGTTCTTC. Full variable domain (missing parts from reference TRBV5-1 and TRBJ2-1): KAGVTQTPRYLIKTRGQQVTLSCSPISGHRSVSWYQQTPGQGLQFLFEYFSETQRNKGNFPGRFSGRQFSNSRSEMNVSTLELGDSALYLCASSLEYLRYNEQFFGPGTRLTVL.

CDR3 DNA: TGTGCCAGCAGCGGACCTTTGGGGGGAGGAAGGGACGAGCAGTACTTC. Translated, it gives CASSGPLGGGRDEQYF. The rearrangement joins TRBV6-1 to TRBJ2-7; TRBD2 might be the D (6 bases). There are 16 residues in the CDR3. Germline values: CDR1 MNHNS, CDR2 SASEGT. V lost 6 bases, J lost 5 bases, and 23 bases lay in between.

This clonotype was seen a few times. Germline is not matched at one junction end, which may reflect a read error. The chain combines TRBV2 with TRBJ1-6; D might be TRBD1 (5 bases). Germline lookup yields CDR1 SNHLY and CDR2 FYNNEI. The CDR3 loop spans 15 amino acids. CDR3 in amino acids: CASNLDRDHNSPLHF. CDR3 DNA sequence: TGTGCCAGCAATTTGGACCGGGACCATAATTCGCCCCTCCACTTT.

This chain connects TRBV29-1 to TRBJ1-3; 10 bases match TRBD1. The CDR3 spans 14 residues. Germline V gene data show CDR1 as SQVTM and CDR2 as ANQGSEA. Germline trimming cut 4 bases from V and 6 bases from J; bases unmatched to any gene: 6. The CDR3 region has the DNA TGCAGCGTTGCCGGGACAGGGGCCCCAAACACCATATATTTT. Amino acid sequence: CSVAGTGAPNTIYF.

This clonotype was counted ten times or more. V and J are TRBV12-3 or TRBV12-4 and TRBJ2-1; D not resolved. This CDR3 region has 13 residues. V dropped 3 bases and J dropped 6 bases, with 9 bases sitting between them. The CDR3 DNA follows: TGTGCCAGCAGTTTCCCGGTTGGCAATGAGCAGTTCTTC. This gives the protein CASSFPVGNEQFF.

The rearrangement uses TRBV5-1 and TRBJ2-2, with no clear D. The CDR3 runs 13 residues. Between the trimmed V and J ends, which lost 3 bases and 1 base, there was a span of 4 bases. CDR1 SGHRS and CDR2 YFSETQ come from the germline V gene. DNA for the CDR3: TGCGCCAGCAGCTCTATGAACACCGGGGAGCTGTTTTTT. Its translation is CASSSMNTGELFF. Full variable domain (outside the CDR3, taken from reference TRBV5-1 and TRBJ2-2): KAGVTQTPRYLIKTRGQQVTLSCSPISGHRSVSWYQQTPGQGLQFLFEYFSETQRNKGNFPGRFSGRQFSNSRSEMNVSTLELGDSALYLCASSSMNTGELFFGEGSRLTVL.

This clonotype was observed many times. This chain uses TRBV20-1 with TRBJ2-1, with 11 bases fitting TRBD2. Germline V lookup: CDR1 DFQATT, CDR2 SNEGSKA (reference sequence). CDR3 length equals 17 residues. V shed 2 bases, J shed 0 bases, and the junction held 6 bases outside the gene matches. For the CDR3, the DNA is TGCAGTGCTAGACTAGCGGGAGGTCCTAGCTCCTACAATGAGCAGTTCTTC. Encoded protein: CSARLAGGPSSYNEQFF.

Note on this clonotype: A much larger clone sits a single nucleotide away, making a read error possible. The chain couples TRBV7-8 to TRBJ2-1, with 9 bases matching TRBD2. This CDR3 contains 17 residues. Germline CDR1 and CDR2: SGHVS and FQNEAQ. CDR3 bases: TGTGCCAGCAGCTCTCGCCTAGCGGGAAGCTCCTACAGTGAGCAGTTCTTC. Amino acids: CASSSRLAGSSYSEQFF.

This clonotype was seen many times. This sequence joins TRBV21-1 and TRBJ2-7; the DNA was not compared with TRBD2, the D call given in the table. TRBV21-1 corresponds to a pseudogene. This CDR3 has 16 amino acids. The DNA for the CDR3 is TGTGCCAGCAGCAAAGTTAGGCTAGCGGGAGCCCACGAGCAGTACTTC. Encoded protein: CASSKVRLAGAHEQYF.

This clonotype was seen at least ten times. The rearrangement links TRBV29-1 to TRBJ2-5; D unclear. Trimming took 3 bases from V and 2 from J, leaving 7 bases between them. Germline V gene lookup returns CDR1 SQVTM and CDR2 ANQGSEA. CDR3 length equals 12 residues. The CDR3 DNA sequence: TGCAGCGTTGACCCGCAGCAAGAGACCCAGTACTTC. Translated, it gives CSVDPQQETQYF.

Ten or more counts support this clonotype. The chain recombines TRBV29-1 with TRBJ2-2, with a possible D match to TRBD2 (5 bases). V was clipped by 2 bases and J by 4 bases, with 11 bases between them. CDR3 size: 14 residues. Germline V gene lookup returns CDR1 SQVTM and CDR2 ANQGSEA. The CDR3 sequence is CSVELGRSTGELFF. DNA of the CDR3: TGCAGCGTTGAATTGGGGAGAAGCACCGGGGAGCTGTTTTTT.

The CDR3 sequence: CASSQVGNQETQYF. CDR3 DNA sequence: TGTGCCAGCAGCCAAGTAGGAAACCAAGAGACCCAGTACTTC. The chain links TRBV4-2 to TRBJ2-5, with D unresolved. Germline CDR1 is LGHNA and CDR2 is YNFKEQ. There are 14 residues in the CDR3. Deletions cut 1 base from V and 0 bases from J, with 6 bases between.

CDR3 bases: TGTGCCAGCAGCCTAAACAGGGGAGCCAAAAACATTCAGTACTTC. Translated, it gives CASSLNRGAKNIQYF. The chain combines TRBV2 with TRBJ2-4; 7 bases map to TRBD1. J lost 0 bases, V lost 6 bases, and 5 bases had no gene match. Germline assignment: CDR1 SNHLY and CDR2 FYNNEI. This CDR3 has 15 amino acids.

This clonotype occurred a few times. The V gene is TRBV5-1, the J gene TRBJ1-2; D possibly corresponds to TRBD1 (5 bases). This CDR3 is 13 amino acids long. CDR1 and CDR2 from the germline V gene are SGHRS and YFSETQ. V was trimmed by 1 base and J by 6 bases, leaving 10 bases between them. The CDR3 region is CASSLWGQDGYTF. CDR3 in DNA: TGCGCCAGCAGCTTGTGGGGCCAGGATGGCTACACCTTC.